Included here is one TCR beta chain sequence, with context. As yet, its antigen is unknown. V lost 5 bases to trimming and J lost 6 bases; unmatched junction nucleotides: 8. CDR3 length equals 14 residues. These data belong to a study of T-cell reconstitution after alpha-beta-depleted transplantation in children. Overall study findings and caveats: Where alpha-beta T cells came from about two months after transplant was reportedly several hundred expanded graft clones. Counts and diversity of T cells one year after transplant came mostly from newly produced T cells. It was surviving recipient T cells and thymic progenitors that gave some patients high TCRbeta diversity at day 60.

Using unique molecular identifiers, the investigators prepared the TCRbeta library. TCRdb called the PCR reads again in MiXCR, with one record for every CDR3 protein. The sample comprises fewer than 750,000 distinct CDR3 sequences, more than 20% of which are singletons, and 13% to 15% rests with the top ten. Sequencing was performed on PBMCs, mostly from graft donor cells, taken 360 days after TCRalphabeta/CD19-depleted stem cell transplant. V and J are TRBV12-3 or TRBV12-4 and TRBJ1-2; 8 bases map to TRBD1. The TCR was taken from a boy under two years old who had a stem cell transplant for acute myeloid leukemia, so the T cells may come from the graft donor. In DNA, the CDR3 is TGTGCCAGCAGTGTGACGACAGGGGTACATGGCTACACCTTC. This encodes CASSVTTGVHGYTF.